Below are 25 T cell receptor beta chains sequenced from a single sample in a study of T cells in Graves' hyperthyroidism and ophthalmopathy (dated by TCRdb to about 2019). The library was produced with multiplex PCR. Data came from an Illumina HiSeq 2000. Amplification of TCR beta CDR3 regions was carried out from RNA transcripts. The first round of RT-PCR for the TCR CDR3 was performed with the HTBI primer set and the Qiagen OneStep RT-PCR kit. Using fastp at Q25 and MiXCR, TCRdb reprocessed the public reads and kept productive beta chains. Rows merge per CDR3 protein into single entries with the most common DNA and genes. This sample gives about 400,000 distinct CDR3 sequences in total; about 14% of them show up just once. 25% to 30% of the sample is taken by the ten largest. Sequenced input: blood. These receptors all come from a man aged 50 to 59 with Graves' ophthalmopathy.

The table lists this clonotype with many counts. V gene TRBV28 combines with J gene TRBJ2-7, with 9 bases that match TRBD2. Germline CDR1 reads MDHEN; CDR2 reads SYDVKM. This CDR3 has 15 amino acids. V dropped 7 bases and J dropped 6; count of bases not matched to a gene: 13. CDR3 coding DNA: TGTGCCAGCACCACCATAATAGCGGGAGATCTCGAGCAGTACTTC. This encodes CASTTIIAGDLEQYF.

Concerning this clonotype itself: This could be a read error, since a much larger clone is one nucleotide away. The CDR3 DNA is TGTGCCAGCAGCCATCGAGCGGGACAGGGTAACAATGAGCAGTTCTTC. Translation: CASSHRAGQGNNEQFF. The chain recombines TRBV7-2 with TRBJ2-1; 9 nucleotides align to TRBD1. V shed 5 bases and J 5 bases; nucleotides not matched to a gene: 10. There are 16 residues in the CDR3. Germline V gene lookup returns CDR1 SGHTA and CDR2 FQGNSA.

Only a few counts were recorded for this clonotype. V is TRBV18 and J is TRBJ2-1; D is ambiguous. Trimming took 1 base from V and 1 from J, leaving 8 bases between them. Germline V gene lookup returns CDR1 KGHSH and CDR2 LQKENI. CDR3 size: 15 residues. CDR3 bases: TGTGCCAGCTCACCACGCCTGACTTCCTACAATGAGCAGTTCTTC. It yields the protein CASSPRLTSYNEQFF.

Ten or more counts support this clonotype. This chain links TRBV20-1 with TRBJ1-1; a weak D match, TRBD1 (6 bases). CDR1 is DFQATT, CDR2 SNEGSKA, per germline (reference sequence). The CDR3 runs 14 residues. V gave up 5 bases and J gave up 2 bases, with 15 bases separating them. This chain's CDR3 is CSARRGATNTEAFF. The CDR3 DNA is TGCAGTGCTCGAAGGGGGGCCACTAACACTGAAGCTTTCTTT.

This chain links TRBV5-1 with TRBJ2-1, with D maybe TRBD2 (5 bases). Trimming removed 5 bases at V and 5 bases at J, with 14 bases between. The CDR3 extends over 14 amino acids. Germline values: CDR1 SGHRS, CDR2 YFSETQ. CDR3: CASRRGQTDNEQFF. The CDR3 region has the DNA TGCGCCAGCAGACGGGGTCAGACCGACAATGAGCAGTTCTTC.

The genes are TRBV5-1 and TRBJ1-1; D ambiguous. Deletions cut 5 bases from V and 1 base from J, with 9 bases between. From germline, CDR1 is SGHRS and CDR2 YFSETQ. The CDR3 is 13 residues long. The CDR3 protein is CASRSLPNTEAFF. CDR3 coding DNA: TGCGCCAGCAGGAGTCTACCGAACACTGAAGCTTTCTTT.

This clonotype turned up a few times. The V call is TRBV19, the J call TRBJ2-5; D unresolved. Trimming pared 7 bases from V and 4 bases from J, leaving 19 bases between. The germline gives CDR1 LNHDA, CDR2 SQIVND (reference sequence). This CDR3 is 15 amino acids long. CDR3 bases: TGTGCCAGTACACCCTCCCACGGAGAGAGAGAGACCCAGTACTTC. Encoded protein: CASTPSHGERETQYF.

Ten or more counts support this clonotype. V and J are TRBV6-1 and TRBJ1-1, with 7 bases lining up with TRBD1. V shed 6 bases, J shed 8 bases, and the junction held 12 bases outside the gene matches. The CDR3 covers 14 residues. Germline lookup yields CDR1 MNHNS and CDR2 SASEGT. CDR3 in DNA: TGTGCCAGCAGCCCCAGGGGGGGGGCCGGGGAAGCTTTCTTT. This sequence encodes CASSPRGGAGEAFF.

This clonotype was detected a few times. The V and J genes are TRBV5-4 and TRBJ2-7; 8 bases are shared with TRBD1. The CDR3 is made up of 15 amino acids. Germline V gene data show CDR1 as SGHNT and CDR2 as YYREEE (reference sequence). V shed 4 bases and J 0 bases; nucleotides not matched to a gene: 6. CDR3 residues: CASSKDGTGSYEQYF. The CDR3 DNA reads as TGTGCCAGCAGCAAGGACGGGACAGGCTCCTACGAGCAGTACTTC.

This clonotype was picked up many times. The chain links TRBV18 to TRBJ2-7; D is unresolved. Trimming removed 4 bases at V and 7 bases at J, with 17 bases between. CDR1 and CDR2 from the germline V gene are KGHSH and LQKENI. The CDR3 runs 14 residues. CDR3 sequence reads: CASSLHGETQEQYF. The CDR3 DNA follows: TGTGCCAGCTCACTCCACGGCGAGACGCAAGAGCAGTACTTC.

This clonotype was counted between two and nine times. J is TRBJ2-7 and V is TRBV18; 9 nucleotides line up with TRBD2. Germline CDR1 reads KGHSH; CDR2 reads LQKENI. The V segment lost 2 bases and the J segment 5 bases; nucleotides outside the gene matches: 10. The CDR3 length is 16 residues. The CDR3 DNA follows: TGTGCCAGCTCACCAATGGCTAGCGGGATGGTCCACGAGCAGTACTTC. This translates into CASSPMASGMVHEQYF.

In its sample, this clonotype was seen a few times. The chain combines TRBV5-1 with TRBJ2-5; 13 nucleotides line up with TRBD2. V was clipped by 3 bases and J by 5 bases; unmatched bases: 10. There are 17 residues in the CDR3. The germline V gene encodes CDR1 SGHRS and CDR2 YFSETQ. CDR3: CASSYRTSGRVGETQYF. CDR3 coding DNA: TGCGCCAGCAGCTATCGGACTAGCGGGAGAGTCGGGGAGACCCAGTACTTC. Variable domain in full (rest from reference TRBV5-1 and TRBJ2-5): KAGVTQTPRYLIKTRGQQVTLSCSPISGHRSVSWYQQTPGQGLQFLFEYFSETQRNKGNFPGRFSGRQFSNSRSEMNVSTLELGDSALYLCASSYRTSGRVGETQYFGPGTRLLVL.

This clonotype has a count of ten or more. The chain uses TRBV20-1 and TRBJ1-1, with TRBD1 matching 8 bases. Unmatched junction bases numbered 6, after V lost 3 bases and J lost 6 bases. CDR1 and CDR2 (germline): DFQATT, SNEGSKA (reference sequence). This CDR3 region has 13 residues. The CDR3, as DNA: TGCAGTGCTAGGAGACAGGGGTGGCCTGAAGCTTTCTTT. This gives the protein CSARRQGWPEAFF.

The chain links TRBV20-1 to TRBJ2-3, with 8 bases aligning to TRBD1. From germline, CDR1 is DFQATT and CDR2 SNEGSKA (reference sequence). The CDR3 spans 13 residues. The CDR3 DNA reads as TGCAGGGGAACGGGACAGGACACAGATACGCAGTATTTT. It is translated as CRGTGQDTDTQYF.

This clonotype was counted once. This chain joins TRBV20-1 and TRBJ2-7, with D possibly TRBD2 on 6 matching bases. With 6 bases removed from V and 6 bases from J, the gap between germline ends came to 15 bases. The germline CDR1 and CDR2 sequences are DFQATT and SNEGSKA (reference sequence). The CDR3 runs 12 residues. The CDR3 DNA reads TGCAGTGCCATAATGGAGGGTTCCGAGCAGTACTTC. It translates to CSAIMEGSEQYF.

This clonotype was observed a few times. The chain employs TRBV18 and TRBJ2-1, with D unclear. Trimming stripped 4 bases from V and 5 bases from J, with 12 bases between. In germline, CDR1 is KGHSH, CDR2 LQKENI. The CDR3 loop spans 14 amino acids. CDR3 sequence (DNA): TGTGCCAGCTCACAACTGTCGGGTGACAATGAGCAGTTCTTC. Residues: CASSQLSGDNEQFF. Together with reference TRBV18 and TRBJ2-1, the CDR3 gives the full variable domain: NAGVMQNPRHLVRRRGQEARLRCSPMKGHSHVYWYRQLPEEGLKFMVYLQKENIIDESGMPKERFSAEFPKEGPSILRIQQVVRGDSAAYFCASSQLSGDNEQFFGPGTRLTVL.

This clonotype was picked up a small number of times. The chain couples TRBV4-1 to TRBJ1-1; D unresolved. V was pared by 1 base and J by 4 bases, with 10 bases between. The germline gives CDR1 MGHRA, CDR2 YSYEKL. This CDR3 is 14 amino acids long. CDR3 nucleotide sequence: TGCGCCAGCAGCCAAGCCAGAACTGCCACTGAAGCTTTCTTT. It codes for CASSQARTATEAFF.

CDR3 DNA sequence: TGTGCCAGCAGCCGAACAACTAGCGGGAGATACAATGAGCAGTTCTTC. It specifies CASSRTTSGRYNEQFF. V is TRBV14 and J is TRBJ2-1; TRBD2 matches 11 bases. The CDR3 spans 16 residues. Looked up from germline, CDR1 is SGHDN and CDR2 is FVKESK. The ends lost 4 bases at V and 4 bases at J; junction bases unmatched: 6.

This clonotype was counted at least ten times. The chain combines TRBV5-6 with TRBJ1-2, with a possible D match to TRBD1 (5 bases). The germline CDR1 and CDR2 sequences are SGHDT and YYEEEE. This CDR3 comprises 14 residues. V lost 2 bases, J lost 7 bases, and 15 bases lay in between. The CDR3 DNA reads as TGTGCCAGCAGCTTTGGCAGGGTGTTTTCTGGCTACACCTTC. It encodes CASSFGRVFSGYTF.

This clonotype was detected ten times or more. The chain employs TRBV30 and TRBJ1-1, with no clear D. The CDR3 spans 13 residues. Germline values: CDR1 GTSNPN, CDR2 SVGIG (reference sequence). Trimming left V 2 bases short and J 1 base short, with 8 bases between. The CDR3 DNA sequence: TGTGCCTGGAGTAAAACACGGAACACTGAAGCTTTCTTT. The encoded protein is CAWSKTRNTEAFF.

Ten or more counts support this clonotype. In nucleotides, the CDR3 is TGTGCCATCAGTGAGACAGGAAACTCCTACAATGAGCAGTTCTTC. It is translated as CAISETGNSYNEQFF. This rearrangement joins TRBV10-3 to TRBJ2-1, with D tentatively TRBD1 (5 bases). The V and J ends lost 2 bases and 0 bases respectively, with 8 bases between them. The germline gives CDR1 ENHRY, CDR2 SYGVKD. There are 15 residues in the CDR3.

This clonotype was observed a few times. V is TRBV5-1 and J is TRBJ2-5; 10 positions match TRBD2. V gave up 3 bases and J gave up 5 bases; unmatched junction bases: 10. The CDR3 runs 16 residues. Germline CDR1 SGHRS, CDR2 YFSETQ. CDR3: CASSSSLAGVGETQYF. Written as DNA, the CDR3 is TGCGCCAGCAGCTCATCGCTAGCGGGAGTAGGGGAGACCCAGTACTTC.

This clonotype was counted ten times or more. This chain links TRBV11-1 with TRBJ2-7; 10 positions match TRBD2. Germline CDR1 SGHAT, CDR2 FQDESV (reference sequence). CDR3 length: 15 residues. Trimming took 4 bases from V and 3 from J; bases not matched to a gene: 6. The CDR3 spells CASSYASGRFYEQYF. Written as DNA, the CDR3 is TGTGCCAGCAGCTACGCTAGCGGGAGATTCTACGAGCAGTACTTC.

In its sample, this clonotype was seen many times. The rearrangement uses TRBV7-9 and TRBJ2-7; D remains unclear. Germline CDR1 is SEHNR and CDR2 is FQNEAQ (reference sequence). CDR3 length equals 13 residues. V gave up 2 bases and J gave up 5 bases, with 10 bases separating them. DNA for the CDR3: TGTGCCAGCAGCTTAATTGACGGCAACGAGCAGTACTTC. Translation gives CASSLIDGNEQYF.

This clonotype showed up many times. The chain is built from TRBV5-1 and TRBJ2-1; either TRBD1 or TRBD2 may supply D (5 bases each). V was shortened by 1 base and J by 8 bases, with 16 bases between the two germline ends. Germline V CDR1 and CDR2: SGHRS, YFSETQ. This CDR3 has 15 amino acids. The CDR3 protein is CASSLSGTAGHEQFF. CDR3 in DNA: TGCGCCAGCAGCTTGTCCGGGACCGCAGGGCATGAGCAGTTCTTC.